The 9 T cell receptor beta chains listed next were all sequenced from one sample in a study of blood T cell repertoires in COVID-19. Profiled with immunoSEQ multiplex PCR; TCRdb holds only in-frame clones, not every one. This table holds over 200,000 clones, around 80% found once. The sample was peripheral blood. All receptors derive from a woman in her thirties or forties with acute or convalescent COVID-19.

This chain uses TRBV27 with TRBJ1-1, with 8 bases aligning to TRBD1. The V gene's germline CDR1 is MNHEY and CDR2 SMNVEV (reference sequence). This CDR3 is built from 13 residues. Trimming removed 10 bases from V and 4 bases from J; junction bases left unmatched: 8. CDR3 in DNA: TGTGCCACCCTAGACAGGGGAGGCACTGAAGCTTTCTTT. Its translation: CATLDRGGTEAFF.

CDR3 loop: CASTTGTSKTNQPQHF. The CDR3 DNA reads as TGTGCCAGCACCACCGGGACTTCGAAGACCAATCAGCCCCAGCATTTT. The V and J genes are TRBV6-6 and TRBJ1-5; a possible D gene is TRBD1 (5 bases). V was trimmed by 7 bases and J by 3 bases, leaving 19 bases between them. The CDR3 is made up of 16 amino acids. The V gene's germline CDR1 is MNHNY and CDR2 SVGAGI (reference sequence).

The chain combines TRBV6-5 with TRBJ1-2; D remains unclear. This CDR3 region has 14 residues. Germline CDR1 is MNHEY and CDR2 is SVGAGI. V lost 2 bases and J lost 6, with 13 bases in between. CDR3 sequence: CASSYDGGQDGYTF. CDR3 DNA: TGTGCCAGCAGTTACGACGGTGGGCAGGATGGCTACACCTTC.

The rearrangement joins TRBV9 to TRBJ2-7, with TRBD2 matching 7 bases. The ends lost 7 bases at V and 0 bases at J; junction bases unmatched: 7. From germline, CDR1 is SGDLS and CDR2 YYNGEE. This CDR3 has 14 residues. The CDR3, as DNA: TGTGCCAGCGGCTTAGGACTAGGCTCCTACGAGCAGTACTTC. The encoded protein is CASGLGLGSYEQYF.

The CDR3 protein is CASSSRHTDTQYF. The CDR3 nucleotides read TGTGCCAGCAGCTCCAGACACACAGATACGCAGTATTTT. The chain has TRBV11-3 and TRBJ2-3; no definite D call. The CDR3 spans 13 residues. The V gene lost 4 bases and the J gene lost 2 bases, with 7 bases spanning the gap. CDR1 is SGHNT, CDR2 YENEEA, per germline.

J is TRBJ1-2 and V is TRBV6-1, with 8 bases lining up with TRBD1. Trimming took 1 base from V and 4 from J; bases not matched to a gene: 5. Germline lookup yields CDR1 MNHNS and CDR2 SASEGT. This CDR3 has 15 residues. The CDR3 here is CASSEDRGAIYGYTF. CDR3 bases: TGTGCCAGCAGTGAAGACAGGGGGGCTATCTATGGCTACACCTTC.

The chain uses TRBV9 and TRBJ1-3; D unclear. The germline V and J ends were trimmed by 0 bases and 4 bases, with 11 bases remaining between them. Looked up from germline, CDR1 is SGDLS and CDR2 is YYNGEE. This CDR3 is built from 15 residues. This chain's CDR3 is CASSVGTDPGNTIYF. The DNA for the CDR3 is TGTGCCAGCAGCGTAGGAACAGACCCAGGAAACACCATATATTTT.

This clone occurred a few times. The chain carries TRBV2 and TRBJ2-3; 7 bases match TRBD1. Germline V gene sequence: CDR1 SNHLY, CDR2 FYNNEI. The V gene end was trimmed by 3 bases and the J gene end by 6 bases; junction bases not matched to a gene: 6. CDR3 length: 14 amino acids. CDR3 in DNA: TGTGCCAGCAGTGAGACAGGGATAGGGGATACGCAGTATTTT. This translates into CASSETGIGDTQYF.

The genes are TRBV5-1 and TRBJ2-2, with D perhaps matching TRBD1 (5 bases). From germline, CDR1 is SGHRS and CDR2 YFSETQ. Trimming took 1 base from V and 5 from J, leaving 9 bases between them. The CDR3 length is 14 residues. The chain's CDR3 is CASSLYTGTGELFF. Here the CDR3 DNA reads TGCGCCAGCAGCTTGTACACAGGTACCGGGGAGCTGTTTTTT.